This T cell receptor beta chain is drawn from a study of blood T cell repertoires in COVID-19. Study at large: COVID-19 samples collected from the United States, Italy and Spain covered acute and convalescent phases. Sources were T cells, B-cell-depleted T cells, or PBMCs; the material itself was cDNA or gDNA.

Seattle participants joined during active infection and were tracked over time. In the study's own analysis: Amplified reference gene primers provided the basis for estimating nucleated cell counts. Assay used: immunoSEQ multiplex PCR; TCRdb lists only in-frame clones, some missing. The D gene and trimming were derived from the DNA, and the V and J assignments and clone size from that table. The table has approximately 230,000 clones, about 87% seen once. The receptor comes from a woman aged 25 to 39 with COVID-19, enrolled during active disease. Sample: peripheral blood.

DNA for the CDR3: TGTGCCAGCAGCTTAGCTGAAAACCTACGGGCTTTCTTT. This translates into CASSLAENLRAFF. The chain links TRBV7-2 to TRBJ1-1; D not certain. CDR3 length: 13 amino acids. Germline V gives CDR1 SGHTA, CDR2 FQGNSA. The V and J ends lost 0 bases and 11 bases respectively, with 13 bases between them.